Here is one TCR beta chain with its context. Looked up from germline, CDR1 is LNHDA and CDR2 is SQIVND (reference sequence). This CDR3 contains 13 residues. The V gene lost 6 bases and the J gene lost 4 bases, with 13 bases spanning the gap. The data were obtained in a study of blood T cell repertoires in COVID-19. Study details: The United States, Italy and Spain were the sources of the acute and convalescent COVID-19 samples. PBMCs, B-cell-depleted T cells, or T cells were the source of the cDNA or gDNA that made up the material.

Original processing methods: Cell counts per sample came from amplifying reference gene primers. TCRdb keeps only in-frame clones here, not all; method: immunoSEQ multiplex PCR. The D gene and trimming were derived from the DNA, and the V and J assignments and clone size from that table. The sample gives 95,000 to 150,000 clones, more than 75% of which show up once; about 1.6% is in the top ten. Sequenced sample: peripheral blood. The sequence was collected from a human donor in a cohort sampled during active COVID-19. The V gene is TRBV19, the J gene TRBJ2-7; D gene ambiguous. CDR3: CASSGGSSYEQYF. In DNA form, the CDR3 reads TGTGCCAGTAGCGGCGGATCGTCTTACGAGCAGTACTTC.